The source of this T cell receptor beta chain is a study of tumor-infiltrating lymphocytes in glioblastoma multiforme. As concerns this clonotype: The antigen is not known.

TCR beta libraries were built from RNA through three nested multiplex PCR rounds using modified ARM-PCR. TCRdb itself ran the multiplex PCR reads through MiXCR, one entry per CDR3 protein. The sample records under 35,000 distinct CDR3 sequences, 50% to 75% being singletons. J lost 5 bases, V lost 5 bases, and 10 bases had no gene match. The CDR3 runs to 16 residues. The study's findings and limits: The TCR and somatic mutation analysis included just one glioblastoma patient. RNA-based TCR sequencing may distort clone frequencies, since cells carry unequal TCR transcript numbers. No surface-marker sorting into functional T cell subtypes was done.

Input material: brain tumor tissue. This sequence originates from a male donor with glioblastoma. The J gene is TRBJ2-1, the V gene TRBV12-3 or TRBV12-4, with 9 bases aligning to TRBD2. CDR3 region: CASSLIGSGGNNEQFF. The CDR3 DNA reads TGTGCCAGCAGTCTTATAGGTAGCGGGGGTAACAATGAGCAGTTCTTC.